These 13 T cell receptor beta chains originate from one sample sequenced in a study of T cells in placental villitis. Notes on the study in general: Placentae with villitis of unknown etiology showed clonal expansion, median clonality around 0.056 versus control 0.006 to 0.0065.

These receptors have no identified antigens. The immunoSEQ assay was v4. The protocol was immunoSEQ multiplex PCR, while the TCRdb copy is restricted to in-frame clones and leaves out a portion. The sample holds hundreds of clones, less than 90% seen once. Sequencing used placental tissue containing maternal and fetal cells. These TCRs come from a human patient with villitis of unknown etiology; the placental T cells may come from both mother and fetus.

Concerning this clone itself: A read error may produce the germline difference seen at one junction end. The chain has TRBV7-7 and TRBJ2-5; D possibly corresponds to TRBD1 (6 bases). Germline V gene data show CDR1 as SSHAT and CDR2 as FNYEAQ (reference sequence). The CDR3 contains 16 residues. The CDR3 is CASSLGQTGAQETQYF. CDR3 nucleotide sequence: TGTGCTAGCAGCTTAGGACAGACCGGGGCACAAGAGACCCAGTACTTC.

This chain uses TRBV18 with TRBJ2-7; maybe TRBD2 (5 bases). Trimming pared 3 bases from V and 2 bases from J, leaving 17 bases between. CDR1 is KGHSH, CDR2 LQKENI, per germline. This CDR3 contains 16 residues. The CDR3 DNA sequence: TGTGCCAGCTCACCTGATGCTCGATCCGGGGCCTACGAGCAGTACTTC. Translation gives CASSPDARSGAYEQYF.

The chain carries TRBV28 and TRBJ2-7; TRBD2 matches 7 bases. Trimming took 4 bases from V and 2 from J; bases not matched to a gene: 11. There are 16 residues in the CDR3. From germline, CDR1 is MDHEN and CDR2 SYDVKM. The CDR3 spells CASSSSSGVGTYEQYF. CDR3 bases: TGTGCCAGCAGTTCCTCCAGCGGGGTGGGTACCTACGAGCAGTACTTC.

In its sample, this clone was seen a few times. The gene calls are TRBV6-5 and TRBJ2-1; possibly TRBD1 for D (5 bases). In germline, CDR1 is MNHEY, CDR2 SVGAGI. There are 13 residues in the CDR3. Trimming left V 2 bases short and J 10 bases short, with 12 bases between. The CDR3 bases are TGTGCCAGCAGTTACGGGGCCCTGGGGGAGCAGTTCTTC. It is translated as CASSYGALGEQFF.

This clone has only one observation. The chain joins TRBV5-8 to TRBJ2-5; 8 bases match TRBD2. CDR1 is SGHTS and CDR2 is YDEGEE in the germline V gene. This CDR3 spans 15 amino acids. The trim removed 3 bases at V and 1 base at J, leaving 5 bases unmatched. The DNA of the CDR3 is TGTGCCAGCAGCTCTGGGACTAGGGGCCAAGAGACCCAGTACTTC. Its translation is CASSSGTRGQETQYF.

The gene calls are TRBV19 and TRBJ1-2; 7 bases match TRBD1. The CDR3 consists of 12 residues. Per germline, CDR1 LNHDA and CDR2 SQIVND (reference sequence). Germline trimming cut 0 bases from V and 8 bases from J; bases unmatched to any gene: 0. CDR3 loop: CASSIEGGGYTF. The CDR3, as DNA: TGTGCCAGTAGTATAGAAGGGGGCGGCTACACCTTC.

As regards this clone: A read error may explain this, as a much larger clone is one base away. This chain uses TRBV6-1 with TRBJ2-1, with D maybe TRBD2 (5 bases). The CDR3 loop spans 14 amino acids. V was shortened by 3 bases and J by 5 bases, with 11 bases between the two germline ends. Germline CDR1 reads MNHNS; CDR2 reads SASEGT. The DNA of the CDR3 is TGTGCCAGCAGTGATACCTCCGGGAACAATGAGCAGTTCTTC. Translating it yields CASSDTSGNNEQFF.

This sequence joins TRBV28 and TRBJ1-3; D is unclear. The ends were cut back, 3 bases at V and 0 bases at J, with 18 bases in the middle. From germline, CDR1 is MDHEN and CDR2 SYDVKM. The CDR3 is 18 amino acids. The CDR3 region has the DNA TGTGCCAGCAGTTTTGGCAGATCGAAGGTCCGCTCTGGAAACACCATATATTTT. Protein product: CASSFGRSKVRSGNTIYF.

This sequence joins TRBV4-3 and TRBJ2-1; 9 bases align to TRBD2. Germline CDR1 LGHNA, CDR2 YSLEER. The CDR3 is 15 residues long. Trimming took 3 bases from V and 8 from J; bases not matched to a gene: 8. In DNA form, the CDR3 reads TGCGCCAGCAGCCATACGCGACTAGCGGTCCATGAGCAGTTCTTC. Its protein is CASSHTRLAVHEQFF.

This clone occurred a few times. The V call is TRBV5-1, the J call TRBJ2-5; 7 bases line up with TRBD2. The CDR3 contains 15 residues. The V gene end was trimmed by 4 bases and the J gene end by 3 bases; junction bases not matched to a gene: 9. In germline, CDR1 is SGHRS, CDR2 YFSETQ. The CDR3 loop reads CASSVGTTHEETQYF. The CDR3 region has the DNA TGCGCCAGCAGCGTCGGGACTACCCACGAAGAGACCCAGTACTTC.

This clone came up once. The chain joins TRBV5-4 to TRBJ2-5; 13 nucleotides match TRBD2. The CDR3 is 16 residues long. V shed 1 base, J shed 3 bases, and the junction held 3 bases outside the gene matches. Looked up from germline, CDR1 is SGHNT and CDR2 is YYREEE (reference sequence). The DNA of the CDR3 is TGTGCCAGCAGCTTGACTAGCGGGGGGGTCAAAGAGACCCAGTACTTC. It specifies CASSLTSGGVKETQYF. Drawing the rest from reference TRBV5-4 and TRBJ2-5, the complete variable domain is ETGVTQSPTHLIKTRGQQVTLRCSSQSGHNTVSWYQQALGQGPQFIFQYYREEENGRGNFPPRFSGLQFPNYSSELNVNALELDDSALYLCASSLTSGGVKETQYFGPGTRLLVL.

The chain has TRBV28 and TRBJ1-2, with D hard to call. Trimming shortened V by 3 bases and J by 8 bases, and 13 bases separated the two germline ends. CDR1 and CDR2 (germline): MDHEN, SYDVKM. The CDR3 sequence is 13 residues long. DNA for the CDR3: TGTGCCAGCAGTTTTCTGCGGGCGGAAGGCTACACCTTC. Its protein product is CASSFLRAEGYTF.

CDR3 DNA: TGTGCCAGCTCACCAGGGGGCTACGAGCAGTACTTC. The encoded protein is CASSPGGYEQYF. The chain recombines TRBV18 with TRBJ2-7, with D tentatively TRBD1 or TRBD2 (5 bases each). The CDR3 is made up of 12 amino acids. With 2 bases removed from V and 3 bases from J, the gap between germline ends came to 5 bases. Germline V gene data show CDR1 as KGHSH and CDR2 as LQKENI.